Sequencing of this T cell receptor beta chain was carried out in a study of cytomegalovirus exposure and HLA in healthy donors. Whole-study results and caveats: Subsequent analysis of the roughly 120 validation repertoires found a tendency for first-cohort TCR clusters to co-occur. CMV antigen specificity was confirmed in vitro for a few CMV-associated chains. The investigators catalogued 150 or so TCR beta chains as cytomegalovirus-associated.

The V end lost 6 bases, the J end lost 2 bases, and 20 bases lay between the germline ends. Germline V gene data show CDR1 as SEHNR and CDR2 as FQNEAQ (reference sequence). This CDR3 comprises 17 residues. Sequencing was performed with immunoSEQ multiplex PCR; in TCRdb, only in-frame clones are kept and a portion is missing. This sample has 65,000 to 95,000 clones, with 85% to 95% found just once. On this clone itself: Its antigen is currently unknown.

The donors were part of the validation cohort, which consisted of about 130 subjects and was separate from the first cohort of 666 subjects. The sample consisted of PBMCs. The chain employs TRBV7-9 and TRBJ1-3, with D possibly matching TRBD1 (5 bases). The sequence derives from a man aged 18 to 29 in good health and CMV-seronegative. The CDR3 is CASRTGGSSGTGNTIYF. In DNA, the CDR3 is TGTGCCAGCAGGACCGGGGGTTCTTCAGGGACTGGAAACACCATATATTTT.